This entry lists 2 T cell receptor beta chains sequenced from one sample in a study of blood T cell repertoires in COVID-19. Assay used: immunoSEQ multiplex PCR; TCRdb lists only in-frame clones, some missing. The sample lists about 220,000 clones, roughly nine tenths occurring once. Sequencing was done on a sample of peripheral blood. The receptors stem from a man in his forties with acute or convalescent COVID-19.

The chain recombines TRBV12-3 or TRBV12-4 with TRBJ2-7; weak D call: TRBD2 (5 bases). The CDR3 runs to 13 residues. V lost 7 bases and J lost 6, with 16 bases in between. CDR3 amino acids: CASTLGAGGEQYF. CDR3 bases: TGTGCCAGCACCCTGGGTGCGGGTGGCGAGCAGTACTTC.

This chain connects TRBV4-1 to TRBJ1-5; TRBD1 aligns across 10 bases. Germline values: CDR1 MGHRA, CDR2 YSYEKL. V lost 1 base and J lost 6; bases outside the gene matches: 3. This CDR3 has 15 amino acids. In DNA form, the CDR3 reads TGCGCCAGCAGCCAAGGGGGACAGGGGACTCAGCCCCAGCATTTT. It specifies CASSQGGQGTQPQHF.